Presented here are 10 T cell receptor beta chains from one specimen sequenced in a study of naive and memory T cell subsets (dated by TCRdb to 2017 to 2019). Receptor libraries were prepared by UMI-ligation and nested PCR. TCRdb shows the sequencer as Illumina MiSeq. The ligated cDNA was amplified in four rounds of PCR with nested alpha and beta constant region primers together with the SP2 primer. TCRdb reworked the public reads: Q25 trimming with fastp, MiXCR clone assembly, productive beta chains retained. Here each entry gathers all rows of one CDR3 protein and keeps the most common genes and DNA. The sample table contains more than 30,000 distinct CDR3 sequences; only one count was recorded for 11% of them. The ten most abundant clones make up less than 4% of the sample. The intended sense of this specimen's treatment or condition label: skin biopsy from PPD injection site in Mantoux-positive individual. The study reported a robust and sensitive protocol to amplify, sequence and analyze TCRs, based on 3' ligation of a UMI-containing oligonucleotide to TCR cDNA.

Sequences were derived from skin, sampled from a tuberculin skin test site. These TCRs come from an adult in good health.

This chain links TRBV6-6 with TRBJ2-6; D may correspond to TRBD1 or TRBD2 (7 bases each). The germline V and J ends were trimmed by 6 bases and 1 base, with 22 bases remaining between them. CDR3 length equals 19 residues. Looked up from germline, CDR1 is MNHNY and CDR2 is SVGAGI (reference sequence). CDR3 nucleotide sequence: TGTGCCAGCAGCTCTGGACTACAGGGGAGGGAGTCTGGGGCCAACGTCCTGACTTTC. The encoded protein is CASSSGLQGRESGANVLTF.

Many counts were recorded for this clonotype. This rearrangement joins TRBV19 to TRBJ2-7; D not resolved. Trimming removed 3 bases at V and 3 bases at J, with 6 bases between. The CDR3 covers 12 residues. Germline values: CDR1 LNHDA, CDR2 SQIVND (reference sequence). CDR3 loop: CASSIGVYEQYF. The DNA for the CDR3 is TGTGCCAGTAGTATCGGCGTCTACGAGCAGTACTTC.

This clonotype was observed a handful of times. This rearrangement joins TRBV29-1 to TRBJ1-2; TRBD1 agrees at 8 bases. V dropped 6 bases and J dropped 2; count of bases not matched to a gene: 5. The germline V gene has CDR1 SQVTM and CDR2 ANQGSEA. This CDR3 region has 13 residues. The CDR3 DNA is TGCAGCGTCACTCAGGGGGCGAACTATGGCTACACCTTC. This gives the protein CSVTQGANYGYTF. Based on the CDR3 plus reference TRBV29-1 and TRBJ1-2, the full variable domain is SAVISQKPSRDICQRGTSLTIQCQVDSQVTMMFWYRQQPGQSLTLIATANQGSEATYESGFVIDKFPISRPNLTFSTLTVSNMSPEDSSIYLCSVTQGANYGYTFGSGTRLTVV.

This clonotype was seen only a few times. The rearrangement joins TRBV27 to TRBJ2-7; a possible D gene is TRBD2 (5 bases). Trimming cost V 2 bases and J 0 bases, with 11 bases left between them. The CDR3 spans 15 residues. The germline CDR1 and CDR2 sequences are MNHEY and SMNVEV (reference sequence). Written as DNA, the CDR3 is TGTGCCAGCAGTTTAAGACACGGGATCTCCTACGAGCAGTACTTC. It yields the protein CASSLRHGISYEQYF.

This clonotype was detected many times. The V call is TRBV12-3 or TRBV12-4, the J call TRBJ2-3; maybe TRBD2 (6 bases). The CDR3 covers 12 residues. Trimming took off 6 bases at V and 4 bases at J, with 8 bases between the two ends. The CDR3 sequence: CASSRLADTQYF. In nucleotides, the CDR3 is TGTGCCAGCAGCAGACTAGCAGATACGCAGTATTTT.

The V and J genes are TRBV12-3 or TRBV12-4 and TRBJ1-5; a possible D gene is TRBD1 (5 bases). The germline V and J ends were trimmed by 2 bases and 5 bases, with 10 bases remaining between them. The CDR3 contains 14 residues. CDR3: CASSLQGGDQPQHF. The CDR3 DNA is TGTGCCAGCAGTTTACAGGGCGGGGATCAGCCCCAGCATTTT.

The chain recombines TRBV7-9 with TRBJ2-7, with D hard to call. Germline V gene lookup returns CDR1 SEHNR and CDR2 FQNEAQ (reference sequence). The CDR3 contains 14 residues. Trimming took off 1 base at V and 2 bases at J, with 9 bases between the two ends. The CDR3 bases are TGTGCCAGCAGCTTAGGGGGTTTACCCTACGAGCAGTACTTC. It translates to CASSLGGLPYEQYF.

This clonotype was observed a few times. A much larger clone lies one base from this, so it may be a read error. The gene calls are TRBV28 and TRBJ2-1, with D perhaps matching TRBD1 (7 bases). V gave up 7 bases and J gave up 4 bases, with 26 bases separating them. Germline values: CDR1 MDHEN, CDR2 SYDVKM. CDR3 size: 18 residues. CDR3 region: CASNHPHRGTDRYNEQFF. The CDR3 DNA reads TGTGCCAGCAACCACCCTCACCGGGGGACAGACAGGTACAATGAGCAGTTCTTC.

There are a few counts of this clonotype. The chain combines TRBV12-3 or TRBV12-4 with TRBJ2-3; D is undetermined. CDR3 size: 12 residues. V was clipped by 6 bases and J by 4 bases, with 8 bases between them. CDR3 protein: CASRVGSDTQYF. The CDR3 coding sequence is TGTGCCAGCAGGGTAGGGTCAGATACGCAGTATTTT.

This clonotype has a count of ten or more. The V and J genes are TRBV18 and TRBJ2-1; 10 bases line up with TRBD1. The CDR3 loop spans 15 amino acids. In germline, CDR1 is KGHSH, CDR2 LQKENI. Germline trimming cut 4 bases from V and 7 bases from J; bases unmatched to any gene: 7. CDR3: CASSLRQGARNEQFF. The DNA of the CDR3 is TGTGCCAGCTCACTCCGACAGGGGGCTAGAAATGAGCAGTTCTTC. Full variable domain (remainder filled in from reference TRBV18 and TRBJ2-1): NAGVMQNPRHLVRRRGQEARLRCSPMKGHSHVYWYRQLPEEGLKFMVYLQKENIIDESGMPKERFSAEFPKEGPSILRIQQVVRGDSAAYFCASSLRQGARNEQFFGPGTRLTVL.